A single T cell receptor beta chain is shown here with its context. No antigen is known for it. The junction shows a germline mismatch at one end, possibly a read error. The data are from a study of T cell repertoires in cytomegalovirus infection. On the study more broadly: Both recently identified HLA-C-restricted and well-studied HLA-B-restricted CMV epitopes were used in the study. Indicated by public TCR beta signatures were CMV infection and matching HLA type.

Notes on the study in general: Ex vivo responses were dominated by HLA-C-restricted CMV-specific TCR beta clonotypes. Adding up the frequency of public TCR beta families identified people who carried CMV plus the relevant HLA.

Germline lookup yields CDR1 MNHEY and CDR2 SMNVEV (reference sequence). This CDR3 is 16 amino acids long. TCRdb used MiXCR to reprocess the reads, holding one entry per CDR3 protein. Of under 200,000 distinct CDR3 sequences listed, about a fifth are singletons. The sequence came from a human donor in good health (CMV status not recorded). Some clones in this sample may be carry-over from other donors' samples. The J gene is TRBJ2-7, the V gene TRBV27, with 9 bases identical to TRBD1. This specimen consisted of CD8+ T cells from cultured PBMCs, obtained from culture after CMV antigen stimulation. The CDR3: CASSFLRDRASSEQYF. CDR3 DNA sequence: TGTGCCAGCAGTTTCCTCCGGGACAGGGCCTCCTCCGAGCAGTACTTC.